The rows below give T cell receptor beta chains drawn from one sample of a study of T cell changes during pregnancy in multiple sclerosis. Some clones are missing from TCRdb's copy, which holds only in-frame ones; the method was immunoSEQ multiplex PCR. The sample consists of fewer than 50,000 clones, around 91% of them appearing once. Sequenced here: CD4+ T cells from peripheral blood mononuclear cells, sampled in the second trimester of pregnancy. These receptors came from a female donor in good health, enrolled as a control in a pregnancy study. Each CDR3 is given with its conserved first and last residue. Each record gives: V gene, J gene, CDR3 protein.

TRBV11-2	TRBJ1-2	CASSLGDRDGYTF
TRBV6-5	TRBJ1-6	CASRADRVINSPLHF
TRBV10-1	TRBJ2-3	CASTPSPTSGVTADTQYF
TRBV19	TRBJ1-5	CASSGGTVYSNQPQHF
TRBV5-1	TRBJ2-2	CASRLAGPGNTGELFF
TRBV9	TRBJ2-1	CASSVSGGGTYNEQFF
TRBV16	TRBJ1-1	CASSPQQGNTEAFF
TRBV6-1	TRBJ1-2	CASSEMGGGSGYTF
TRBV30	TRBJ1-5	CAWGTGTGDQPQHF
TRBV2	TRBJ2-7	CASRGDRTYEQYF
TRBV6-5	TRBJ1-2	CASSLTDISGYTF
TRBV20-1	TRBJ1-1	CSAPVNTEAFF
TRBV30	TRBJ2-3	CAWSSVASNTDTQYF
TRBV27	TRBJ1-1	CASSLSTRRLAGTEAFF
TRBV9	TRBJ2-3	CASSVVGVVDTQYF
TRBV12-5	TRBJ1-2	CASGPLTGGHYGYTF
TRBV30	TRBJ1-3	CAWSVLSGNTIYF
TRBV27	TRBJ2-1	CASSFLEGTEQFF